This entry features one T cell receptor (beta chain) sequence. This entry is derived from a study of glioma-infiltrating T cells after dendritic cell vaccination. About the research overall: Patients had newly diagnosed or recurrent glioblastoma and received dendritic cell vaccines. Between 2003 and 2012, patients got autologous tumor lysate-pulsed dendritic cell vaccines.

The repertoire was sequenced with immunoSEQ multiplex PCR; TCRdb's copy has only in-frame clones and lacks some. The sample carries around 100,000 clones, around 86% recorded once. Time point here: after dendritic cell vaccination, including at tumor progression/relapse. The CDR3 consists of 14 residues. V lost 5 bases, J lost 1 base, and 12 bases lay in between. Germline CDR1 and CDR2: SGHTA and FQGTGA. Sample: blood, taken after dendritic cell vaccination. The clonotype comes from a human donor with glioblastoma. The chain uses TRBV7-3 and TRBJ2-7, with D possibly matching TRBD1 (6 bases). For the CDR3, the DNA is TGTGCCAGCAGCCCGGACAGAAATTCCTACGAGCAGTACTTC. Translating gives CASSPDRNSYEQYF. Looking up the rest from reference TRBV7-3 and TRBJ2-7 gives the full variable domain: GAGVSQTPSNKVTEKGKYVELRCDPISGHTALYWYRQSLGQGPEFLIYFQGTGAADDSGLPNDRFFAVRPEGSVSTLKIQRTERGDSAVYLCASSPDRNSYEQYFGPGTRLTVT.